This T cell receptor beta chain emerged from a study of vaccination and CD4 T cells after COVID-19. Study context: Samples were taken after vaccination, a median of around 78 days after dose two, with a range of 14 to 241. As control conditions, cultures were given either a CEFX pool serving as positive control, an HIV-1 Nef pool, or no peptide at all.

Sequence data for DNA of cultured CD4+ T cells were generated by the Oncomine TCR Beta short-read assay. The authors extracted genomic DNA from cultured CD4+ T cells. TCRdb reprocessed the PCR reads via MiXCR and lists one record per CDR3 protein. The sample shows about 15,000 distinct CDR3 sequences, about two fifths of them seen only once. As to treatment: approximately 10-day PBMC culture with coronavirus spike peptide pools or control peptides (ViraFEST assay). Germline V gives CDR1 SGHVS, CDR2 FQNEAQ. Trimming pared 4 bases from V and 0 bases from J, leaving 9 bases between. CDR3 length: 15 amino acids. A remark on this clonotype: Its antigen is as yet unknown.

This rearrangement joins TRBV7-8 to TRBJ2-2; D not certain. This material consisted of CD4+ T cells from blood, cultured in vitro, taken before SARS-CoV-2 vaccination. This clonotype originated in a human donor who had recovered from COVID-19. The CDR3 DNA sequence: TGTGCCAGCAGCTCAAGACTTGCGAACACCGGGGAGCTGTTTTTT. Amino acid sequence: CASSSRLANTGELFF.